This T cell receptor beta chain was recorded in a study of blood T cell repertoires in COVID-19. Profiled with immunoSEQ multiplex PCR; TCRdb holds only in-frame clones, not every one. The data contain about 430,000 clones, 85% to 90% of them singletons. The TCR comes from a man aged 30-40 years who had recovered from COVID-19. The sequencing sample was made of PBMCs or T cells enriched from blood (not recorded which).

The DNA of the CDR3 is TGTGCCAGCAGCTTAGGCCCCATGGGAGGCAATCAGCCCCAGCATTTT. Protein product: CASSLGPMGGNQPQHF. J is TRBJ1-5 and V is TRBV7-8, with D uncertain. The V end was cut by 1 base, the J end by 2 bases, with 12 bases between. This CDR3 region has 16 residues. Germline V gene lookup returns CDR1 SGHVS and CDR2 FQNEAQ. Supplemented by reference TRBV7-8 and TRBJ1-5, the full variable domain reads GAGVSQSPRYKVAKRGQDVALRCDPISGHVSLFWYQQALGQGPEFLTYFQNEAQLDKSGLPSDRFFAERPEGSVSTLKIQRTQQEDSAVYLCASSLGPMGGNQPQHFGDGTRLSIL.